This TCR beta chain was profiled in a study of blood T cell repertoires in COVID-19 (dated by TCRdb to about 2020). Broadly, across the study: Samples covering the acute and convalescent phases of COVID-19 were provided by collaborators in the United States, Italy and Spain. Samples were obtained from the ongoing ImmuneRACE study (first 160 participants) and from approximately 1,200 subjects provided by 6 global collaborators. A de-identified subject ID, COVID-19 status, age in years and sex were almost always included in the sample metadata. Subjects who had been exposed to COVID-19, were actively infected with it, or had recovered from it provided the deeply sampled blood TCRbeta repertoires that made up the dataset. Where available, HLA class I and class II types were taken from metadata supplied by the sample provider and were not determined by assay-based typing. A freely available public database, intended as a resource for researchers studying the immune response to SARS-CoV-2, is where the repertoires were released. The prospective study material was composed of cDNA or gDNA derived from T cells, B-cell-depleted T cells, or PBMCs.

Participants in the prospective study were enrolled through a virtual design, were aged about 18 to 90 years, and lived in fewer than 30 United States geographic areas. In the prospective study, cohorts were assigned on the basis of participant-reported clinical history obtained from a screening survey and a study questionnaire. For ImmuneRACE Cohort 3, a participant was defined as recovered based on two consecutive negative NP/OP PCR tests, clearance by a healthcare professional, or resolution of symptoms. Each participant in the prospective study had whole blood, serum and a nasopharyngeal or oropharyngeal swab collected by mobile phlebotomists. Over a roughly 2-month period, participants in the prospective study had the option of providing additional blood draws and questionnaires. Before DNA extraction, prospective study blood samples were shipped either frozen or at room temperature. TCRbeta CDR3 regions were amplified from genomic DNA by means of the immunoSEQ Assay, a bias-controlled multiplex PCR. The source study handled its data this way. Nucleated cell counts per sample were estimated from amplification of reference gene primers within the assay. To quantify the absolute abundance of each unique TCRbeta CDR3 rearrangement, sequence reads were collapsed and filtered. For each sample, productive Simpson clonality was calculated as the square root of Simpson's diversity index over productive rearrangements. TCRdb took this table from immuneACCESS and kept in-frame rearrangements with V and J called. Such tables lack part of the clones; where checked against another copy, unresolved V genes explain under half of the gap, and the rest is unexplained. V, J and clone size derive from that table, while D and trimming were established from the DNA sequence. For this sample the table gives about half a million clones, of which approximately 86% were detected only once. Of the sample, approximately 8.3% falls within the top ten clones.

This clone has just one count. The antigen it recognizes is unknown. No qualities accompany the bases; no much larger clone lies one base away. The CDR3 numbers 13 residues from cysteine through phenylalanine. Only the CDR3 DNA is retained, 39 bases long and in frame from the first base. At the junction V is shortened by 8 bases and J by 6 bases, with 16 bases in between. CDR1 MDHEN and CDR2 SYDVKM are derived from the germline V gene. The research as a whole found: The quantity of clinical and demographic metadata differed by source and by participant and was supplied without curation.

Sequencing input: PBMCs or T cells enriched from blood (not recorded which). This receptor was obtained from a woman aged 55 to 70 who had recovered from COVID-19. This receptor chain uses TRBV28 and TRBJ1-2; 5 matching bases give a weak D call of TRBD1. The base sequence is TGTGCCAGCCGAACTGAAGGGGTGGATGGCTACACCTTC. Translation gives CASRTEGVDGYTF.